These T cell receptor beta chains were read from a single sample in a study of cytomegalovirus exposure and HLA in healthy donors. Generated by immunoSEQ multiplex PCR, the TCRdb table keeps only in-frame clones and is missing some. Of 200,000 to 250,000 clones listed, 70% were seen once; the top ten hold 2.6%. Material: PBMCs. These TCRs come from a man between 40 and 49 years old in good health and CMV-seropositive. CDR3s include the opening cysteine and the closing phenylalanine or tryptophan. A D gene is named only where the DNA matches it firmly. Not every row has a clone size; where given, it reads once, few, many or a size class.

V gene,D gene,J gene,clone size,CDR3 protein,CDR3 DNA
TRBV11-2,-,TRBJ1-1,-,CASSLSQGTFPRNTEAFF,TGTGCCAGCAGCTTAAGTCAGGGAACCTTCCCTCGAAACACTGAAGCTTTCTTT
TRBV7-9,-,TRBJ1-2,-,CASSLLSDSDYGYTF,TGTGCCAGCAGCTTATTATCCGACAGTGACTATGGCTACACCTTC
TRBV4-1,-,TRBJ1-1,-,CASSQRSGGASTEAFF,TGCGCCAGCAGCCAACGATCCGGGGGTGCTAGCACTGAAGCTTTCTTT
TRBV5-5,-,TRBJ1-4,-,CASSFGPNEKLFF,TGTGCCAGCAGCTTTGGCCCGAATGAAAAACTGTTTTTT
TRBV6-6,-,TRBJ1-2,few,CASSADSIYGYTF,TGTGCCAGCAGCGCGGACAGTATCTATGGCTACACCTTC
TRBV19,TRBD1,TRBJ1-2,few,CASSVTATGVKGYTF,TGTGCCAGTAGTGTCACCGCGACAGGGGTTAAGGGCTACACCTTC
TRBV6-6,TRBD1,TRBJ2-7,-,CASSYGQGPEQYF,TGTGCCAGCAGTTATGGACAGGGTCCCGAGCAGTACTTC
TRBV28,TRBD1,TRBJ1-5,once,CASSFGTALNQPQHF,TGTGCCAGCAGTTTTGGGACAGCCCTAAATCAGCCCCAGCATTTT
TRBV6-5,-,TRBJ2-7,-,CASSFRQAAYEQYF,TGTGCCAGCAGCTTTAGACAGGCAGCCTACGAGCAGTACTTC
TRBV10-2,-,TRBJ2-5,once,CASSESAAGQETQYF,TGCGCCAGCAGTGAGTCGGCGGCGGGACAAGAGACCCAGTACTTC
TRBV7-9,-,TRBJ2-2,few,CASSFTENTGELFF,TGTGCCAGCAGCTTTACAGAGAACACCGGGGAGCTGTTTTTT
TRBV5-6,-,TRBJ1-2,once,CASSLGGATDGYTF,TGTGCCAGCAGCTTGGGGGGCGCGACTGATGGCTACACCTTC
TRBV12-5,TRBD1,TRBJ1-2,few,CASGLVPSRGHGGYTF,TGTGCTAGTGGTTTGGTACCCTCCAGGGGGCACGGTGGCTACACCTTC
TRBV13,TRBD1,TRBJ2-7,-,CASSLIGTGGNEQYF,TGTGCCAGCAGCTTAATCGGCACAGGGGGCAACGAGCAGTACTTC
TRBV27,-,TRBJ1-4,once,CASSLQHRTTNEKLFF,TGTGCCAGCAGTCTCCAACACCGAACAACTAATGAAAAACTGTTTTTT
TRBV7-8,TRBD2,TRBJ2-7,-,CASSLAAGGPGEQYF,TGTGCCAGCAGCTTAGCAGCGGGGGGGCCGGGGGAGCAGTACTTC
TRBV2,TRBD2,TRBJ2-5,-,CASSEAPGGLAGLQETQYF,TGTGCCAGCAGTGAAGCCCCCGGGGGACTAGCGGGGCTCCAAGAGACCCAGTACTTC
TRBV11-2,TRBD1,TRBJ2-1,-,CASSPLRGPDNEQFF,TGTGCCAGCAGCCCTCTCAGGGGGCCGGATAATGAGCAGTTCTTC
TRBV28,-,TRBJ1-2,-,CASSPLETGLVRGYTF,TGTGCCAGCAGTCCCCTAGAAACAGGGCTGGTCCGTGGCTACACCTTC
TRBV28,-,TRBJ2-4,-,CASTQLGDVKNIQYF,TGTGCCAGCACCCAACTTGGAGACGTGAAAAACATTCAGTACTTC
TRBV7-9,TRBD1,TRBJ1-1,few,CASSTWDRVLPEAFF,TGTGCCAGCAGCACCTGGGACAGGGTCCTCCCCGAAGCTTTCTTT
TRBV6-4,TRBD1,TRBJ2-1,-,CASERQGKPYNEQFF,TGTGCCAGTGAAAGACAGGGCAAACCTTACAATGAGCAGTTCTTC
TRBV9,-,TRBJ2-5,-,CASSVGEGLETQYF,TGTGCCAGCAGCGTAGGTGAGGGCTTGGAGACCCAGTACTTC
TRBV2,TRBD2,TRBJ2-5,-,CASSERRGGETQYF,TGTGCCAGCAGTGAAAGACGGGGGGGGGAGACCCAGTACTTC
TRBV19,-,TRBJ1-6,-,CASSIEGGAGSPLHF,TGTGCCAGTAGTATAGAAGGAGGCGCGGGTTCACCCCTCCACTTT
TRBV2,-,TRBJ1-5,-,CASDREGNQPQHF,TGTGCCAGTGACCGGGAAGGCAATCAGCCCCAGCATTTT
TRBV5-4,-,TRBJ1-4,few,CASSLAPPTGGMGEKLFF,TGTGCCAGCAGCTTGGCACCACCGACGGGGGGGATGGGTGAAAAACTGTTTTTT
TRBV28,TRBD2,TRBJ2-2,-,CANRGGPNTGELFF,TGTGCCAACCGCGGGGGACCCAACACCGGGGAGCTGTTTTTT
TRBV13,TRBD1,TRBJ2-7,-,CASSSLLTGHEQYF,TGTGCCAGCAGCTCCCTTCTGACAGGGCACGAGCAGTACTTC
TRBV15,-,TRBJ2-1,-,CATSSWLYNEQFF,TGTGCCACCAGCAGCTGGCTTTACAATGAGCAGTTCTTC